What follows are 21 T cell receptor beta chains derived from one specimen sequenced in a study of T cell responses to AZD1222 COVID-19 vaccine. The method was immunoSEQ multiplex PCR; TCRdb's version includes in-frame clones alone and lacks a portion of them. Of about 140,000 clones detected, roughly 89% appear once; the ten largest clones hold about 5%. Specimen: peripheral blood, collected on day 0 of AZD1222 vaccination. Receptors were obtained from an adult in good health.

The rearrangement joins TRBV11-2 to TRBJ1-2; D remains ambiguous. CDR3 length: 14 amino acids. CDR1 is SGHAT, CDR2 FQNNGV, per germline. The V end lost 5 bases, the J end lost 3 bases, and 13 bases lay between the germline ends. CDR3: CASSPRGGYYGYTF. The CDR3 nucleotides are TGTGCCAGCAGCCCCCGGGGAGGGTACTATGGCTACACCTTC.

The rearrangement uses TRBV28 and TRBJ2-3; a possible D gene is TRBD2 (7 bases). The germline V gene has CDR1 MDHEN and CDR2 SYDVKM. CDR3 length equals 15 residues. V was trimmed by 2 bases and J by 6 bases, leaving 15 bases between them. The CDR3 sequence is CASSLAGAPGDTQYF. The CDR3 region has the DNA TGTGCCAGCAGTTTAGCGGGGGCGCCCGGGGATACGCAGTATTTT.

The table lists this clone with a count of one. The rearrangement links TRBV4-1 to TRBJ2-2, with D uncertain. The CDR3 spans 14 residues. Deletions cut 3 bases from V and 2 bases from J, with 7 bases between. Germline loops: CDR1 MGHRA, CDR2 YSYEKL. The CDR3 loop is CASSQGINTGELFF. The CDR3 coding sequence is TGCGCCAGCAGCCAGGGGATAAACACCGGGGAGCTGTTTTTT.

The V gene is TRBV19, the J gene TRBJ1-2; TRBD1 might be the D (6 bases). V lost 5 bases and J lost 7, with 14 bases in between. Looked up from germline, CDR1 is LNHDA and CDR2 is SQIVND (reference sequence). The CDR3 runs 13 residues. In nucleotides, the CDR3 is TGTGCCAGTAGTGACCGACAGGCGTTTGGCTACACCTTC. This codes for CASSDRQAFGYTF.

The chain is built from TRBV28 and TRBJ1-2, with D maybe TRBD1 (5 bases). The V end was cut by 5 bases, the J end by 4 bases, with 17 bases between. Germline V lookup: CDR1 MDHEN, CDR2 SYDVKM. The CDR3 runs to 15 residues. The CDR3 nucleotides are TGTGCCAGCAGTCCCACAACGGAGGGGACCTATGGCTACACCTTC. It translates to CASSPTTEGTYGYTF.

The V call is TRBV12-3 or TRBV12-4, the J call TRBJ2-4; 7 bases agree with TRBD2. CDR3 length equals 11 residues. V shed 6 bases, J shed 8 bases, and the junction held 1 base outside the gene matches. In DNA form, the CDR3 reads TGTGCCAGCAGGCTAGCGGACATTCAGTACTTC. Amino acids: CASRLADIQYF.

The V and J genes are TRBV6-5 and TRBJ1-5, with D maybe TRBD1 (5 bases). The CDR3 has 12 residues. The V and J ends lost 4 bases and 7 bases respectively, with 8 bases between them. Germline CDR1 and CDR2: MNHEY and SVGAGI. The CDR3 is CASSFSGQPQHF. The CDR3, as DNA: TGTGCCAGCAGTTTCTCAGGGCAGCCCCAGCATTTT.

This chain connects TRBV5-1 to TRBJ2-7; 9 bases line up with TRBD1. This CDR3 contains 17 residues. Per the germline V gene, CDR1 is SGHRS and CDR2 is YFSETQ. V shed 5 bases, J shed 2 bases, and the junction held 14 bases outside the gene matches. CDR3: CASRRGWGQGKPYEQYF. DNA for the CDR3: TGCGCCAGCAGAAGGGGCTGGGGACAGGGCAAGCCCTACGAGCAGTACTTC.

The J gene is TRBJ1-2, the V gene TRBV5-5; D call uncertain. Germline assignment: CDR1 SGHKS and CDR2 YYEKEE (reference sequence). Trimming cost V 0 bases and J 3 bases, with 6 bases left between them. This CDR3 comprises 13 residues. DNA of the CDR3: TGTGCCAGCAGCTTGGAGGGCTACTATGGCTACACCTTC. As protein: CASSLEGYYGYTF.

CDR3 sequence reads: CASSSKQQGGNQPQHF. CDR3 nucleotide sequence: TGTGCCAGCAGCTCGAAACAACAGGGAGGCAATCAGCCCCAGCATTTT. V is TRBV5-6 and J is TRBJ1-5, with a weak D call TRBD1 (6 bases). CDR1 and CDR2 from the germline V gene are SGHDT and YYEEEE. This CDR3 is 16 amino acids long. V shed 3 bases and J shed 2 bases, with 15 bases lying between them.

The rearrangement uses TRBV6-5 and TRBJ1-6; a possible D gene is TRBD1 (5 bases). Germline V lookup: CDR1 MNHEY, CDR2 SVGAGI. Trimming took 8 bases from V and 10 from J, leaving 15 bases between them. The CDR3 extends over 13 amino acids. CDR3 DNA sequence: TGTGCCAGCTCGCAGGGTTGGGTGTCACCCCTCCACTTT. Protein product: CASSQGWVSPLHF.

V and J are TRBV18 and TRBJ2-7; D remains unclear. The CDR3 is 13 residues long. Germline V gene lookup returns CDR1 KGHSH and CDR2 LQKENI. V lost 3 bases to trimming and J lost 0 bases, with 6 bases between them. In DNA, the CDR3 is TGTGCCAGCTCACCGGCGGCCTCCTACGAGCAGTACTTC. This gives the protein CASSPAASYEQYF.

The genes are TRBV27 and TRBJ2-3, with 7 bases lining up with TRBD2. Germline-derived CDR1 and CDR2 are MNHEY and SMNVEV (reference sequence). V lost 5 bases to trimming and J lost 2 bases; unmatched junction nucleotides: 4. The length of the CDR3 is 14 residues. CDR3: CASSSGDHTDTQYF. The CDR3 nucleotides read TGTGCCAGCAGTAGCGGGGACCACACAGATACGCAGTATTTT.

The rearrangement links TRBV6-1 to TRBJ1-2; D unresolved. The CDR3 runs to 15 residues. V lost 3 bases, J lost 6 bases, and 17 bases lay in between. Germline V gene data show CDR1 as MNHNS and CDR2 as SASEGT. DNA for the CDR3: TGTGCCAGCAGTGATATAAATGTCTGGGCCGATGGCTACACCTTC. Encoded protein: CASSDINVWADGYTF.

This chain connects TRBV19 to TRBJ2-7; 11 bases agree with TRBD2. CDR1 and CDR2 from the germline V gene are LNHDA and SQIVND (reference sequence). The CDR3 has 15 residues. J was trimmed by 3 bases and V by 5 bases; bases with no gene match: 6. CDR3 bases: TGTGCCAGTAGTTTGAGTAGCGGGAGGGGCTACGAGCAGTACTTC. Its protein is CASSLSSGRGYEQYF.

V gene TRBV2 combines with J gene TRBJ1-1; D is unresolved. Germline values: CDR1 SNHLY, CDR2 FYNNEI. The CDR3 covers 14 residues. V was pared by 9 bases and J by 4 bases, with 18 bases between. In nucleotides, the CDR3 is TGTGCCAGTGGGAGAGAGGGTGAGGGCACTGAAGCTTTCTTT. Translation gives CASGREGEGTEAFF. Drawing the rest from reference TRBV2 and TRBJ1-1, the complete variable domain is EPEVTQTPSHQVTQMGQEVILRCVPISNHLYFYWYRQILGQKVEFLVSFYNNEISEKSEIFDDQFSVERPDGSNFTLKIRSTKLEDSAMYFCASGREGEGTEAFFGQGTRLTVV.

The chain combines TRBV2 with TRBJ1-6, with unresolved D. The germline V gene encodes CDR1 SNHLY and CDR2 FYNNEI. The CDR3 is made up of 14 amino acids. V lost 2 bases and J 8 bases, leaving 10 bases between the germline ends. The CDR3 DNA reads as TGTGCCAGCAGTGAACAGGTGGAGGATTCACCCCTCCACTTT. It codes for CASSEQVEDSPLHF.

V usage is TRBV6-6 and J usage is TRBJ1-2; D is unclear. The CDR3 has 15 amino acids. Germline V gene data show CDR1 as MNHNY and CDR2 as SVGAGI (reference sequence). The germline V and J ends were trimmed by 2 bases and 2 bases, with 12 bases remaining between them. The CDR3 spells CASSYGGLANYGYTF. In nucleotides, the CDR3 is TGTGCCAGCAGTTACGGTGGGCTCGCGAACTATGGCTACACCTTC.

V and J are TRBV15 and TRBJ1-2; 10 positions match TRBD1. The CDR3 spans 15 residues. The ends lost 5 bases at V and 10 bases at J; junction bases unmatched: 13. Germline CDR1 and CDR2: LNHNV and YYDKDF (reference sequence). The DNA of the CDR3 is TGTGCCACCAGCGGCGCCCTCCCGGGACAGGGGATCTACACCTTC. Amino acid sequence: CATSGALPGQGIYTF.

The chain joins TRBV5-4 to TRBJ1-3; no clear D gene. From germline, CDR1 is SGHNT and CDR2 YYREEE (reference sequence). V was shortened by 2 bases and J by 1 base, with 13 bases between the two germline ends. The CDR3 is made up of 16 amino acids. The CDR3 coding sequence is TGTGCCAGCAGCTTTTCCAGGAGAGGGTCTGGAAACACCATATATTTT. It yields the protein CASSFSRRGSGNTIYF.

The chain has TRBV6-1 and TRBJ1-1; weak D call: TRBD1 (5 bases). Trimming cost V 2 bases and J 1 base, with 11 bases left between them. This CDR3 is 15 amino acids long. Germline-derived CDR1 and CDR2 are MNHNS and SASEGT. The CDR3 region has the DNA TGTGCCAGCAGTGAAATGGCGACAGCGAACACTGAAGCTTTCTTT. Translation: CASSEMATANTEAFF.